The 17 T cell receptor beta chains below all came from one sample that was sequenced in a study of blood T cell repertoires in COVID-19. TCRdb keeps only in-frame clones here, not all; method: immunoSEQ multiplex PCR. The table includes over 20,000 clones, 83% detected once. Specimen: peripheral blood. These receptors were collected from a human donor in a cohort sampled during active COVID-19.

The rearrangement uses TRBV19 and TRBJ2-1, with D perhaps TRBD2 (6 bases). V dropped 5 bases and J dropped 6 bases, with 11 bases sitting between them. This CDR3 is 13 amino acids long. CDR1 is LNHDA, CDR2 SQIVND, per germline (reference sequence). CDR3 bases: TGTGCCAGTAGTCCCCGGCGGGGCAATGAGCAGTTCTTC. Its translation: CASSPRRGNEQFF.

On this clone: At one of its ends the junction is not consistent with the germline gene, which may arise from a read error. The CDR3 is CASSSLGAEREHF. The CDR3 DNA reads TGTGCCAGCAGCTCCTTAGGTGCGGAGCGGGAGCACTTC. The V and J genes are TRBV5-4 and TRBJ2-5; 8 bases are a match to TRBD2. Germline values: CDR1 SGHNT, CDR2 YYREEE (reference sequence). This CDR3 has 13 residues.

The sample holds a few counts of this clone. V usage is TRBV10-1 and J usage is TRBJ1-6; no clear D gene. This CDR3 region has 14 residues. Per the germline V gene, CDR1 is WNHNN and CDR2 is SYGVQD (reference sequence). The germline V and J ends were trimmed by 9 bases and 5 bases, with 14 bases remaining between them. The CDR3 region has the DNA TGCGCCAGGCGGGATCTGCGGCATAATTCACCCCTCCACTTT. This sequence encodes CARRDLRHNSPLHF.

The chain carries TRBV7-2 and TRBJ1-2; maybe TRBD1 (5 bases). CDR1 and CDR2 (germline): SGHTA, FQGNSA. This CDR3 contains 13 residues. The V gene lost 5 bases and the J gene lost 8 bases, with 15 bases spanning the gap. In nucleotides, the CDR3 is TGTGCCAGCAGCCCAGCGCGGGGGACGGGCTACACCTTC. It translates to CASSPARGTGYTF.

The rearrangement uses TRBV10-3 and TRBJ1-3, with a possible D match to TRBD1 (6 bases). Trimming left V 4 bases short and J 0 bases short, with 16 bases between. The CDR3 covers 17 residues. Germline CDR1 reads ENHRY; CDR2 reads SYGVKD. As DNA, the CDR3 is TGTGCCATCAGTGCGTTTGGAGGACAGTTCTCTGGAAACACCATATATTTT. Amino acid sequence: CAISAFGGQFSGNTIYF.

This chain links TRBV11-2 with TRBJ2-1, with 8 bases that match TRBD2. CDR1 is SGHAT, CDR2 FQNNGV, per germline. The CDR3 consists of 15 residues. The junction had 19 bases not matched to a gene; V was cut back by 5 bases and J by 16 bases. The CDR3 spells CASSDGGAGVASLFF. For the CDR3, the DNA is TGTGCCAGCAGCGACGGGGGGGCCGGGGTAGCTTCGCTATTCTTC.

The V and J genes are TRBV5-6 and TRBJ1-1; 8 bases match TRBD1. The CDR3 spans 15 residues. V was clipped by 4 bases and J by 4 bases; unmatched bases: 9. Germline values: CDR1 SGHDT, CDR2 YYEEEE. DNA of the CDR3: TGTGCCAGCAGCCTGCAGGGGGCGCCCGGCACTGAAGCTTTCTTT. Protein product: CASSLQGAPGTEAFF.

This clone was counted a few times. Germline is not matched at one junction end, which may reflect a read error. The V call is TRBV4-3, the J call TRBJ2-7; 7 bases agree with TRBD1. This CDR3 has 16 amino acids. From germline, CDR1 is LGHNA and CDR2 YSLEER. CDR3 DNA sequence: TGCGCCAGCAGGCAAGACAGGGATTTTTACTCCTACGAGCAGTACTTC. Protein product: CASRQDRDFYSYEQYF.

For the CDR3, the DNA is TGTGCCAGCAGCCATCGCACAGGGGGCGGGACAGATACGCAGTATTTT. It yields the protein CASSHRTGGGTDTQYF. The chain joins TRBV3-1 (or the pseudogene TRBV3-2) to TRBJ2-3; 9 bases are a match to TRBD1. V dropped 3 bases and J dropped 3; count of bases not matched to a gene: 7. There are 16 residues in the CDR3. The germline V gene has CDR1 LGHDT and CDR2 YNNKEL (reference sequence).

V and J are TRBV7-2 and TRBJ1-6; D gene uncertain. Trimming pared 5 bases from V and 7 bases from J, leaving 12 bases between. Per germline, CDR1 SGHTA and CDR2 FQGNSA. This CDR3 comprises 14 residues. Here the CDR3 DNA reads TGTGCCAGCAGCCCAGGTACCATAAATTCACCCCTCCACTTT. Translating gives CASSPGTINSPLHF. The whole variable domain, remainder taken from reference TRBV7-2 and TRBJ1-6, is GAGVSQSPSNKVTEKGKDVELRCDPISGHTALYWYRQSLGQGLEFLIYFQGNSAPDKSGLPSDRFSAERTGGSVSTLTIQRTQQEDSAVYLCASSPGTINSPLHFGNGTRLTVT.

The rearrangement joins TRBV13 to TRBJ1-6; no clear D. Germline CDR1 and CDR2: PRHDT and FYEKMQ (reference sequence). CDR3 length: 17 residues. With 2 bases removed from V and 7 bases from J, the gap between germline ends came to 18 bases. The CDR3 DNA reads as TGTGCCAGCAGCTTATCCCCTTTGGGCAGAATCAATTCACCCCTCCACTTT. It is translated as CASSLSPLGRINSPLHF.

CDR3 loop: CASSADPTVFYGYTF. The CDR3 region has the DNA TGTGCCAGCAGCGCAGATCCTACAGTCTTCTATGGCTACACCTTC. The chain has TRBV7-9 and TRBJ1-2; D is uncertain. V dropped 5 bases and J dropped 4 bases, with 17 bases sitting between them. CDR3 size: 15 residues. From germline, CDR1 is SEHNR and CDR2 FQNEAQ (reference sequence).

The chain uses TRBV2 and TRBJ2-1, with 11 bases aligning to TRBD2. With V trimmed by 6 bases and J by 8 bases, 12 bases remained unmatched. The CDR3 is 16 amino acids. Germline V gene data show CDR1 as SNHLY and CDR2 as FYNNEI. CDR3 DNA sequence: TGTGCCAGCAGAAAGTTCGGGATAGCGGGGGGGGATGAGCAGTTCTTC. Encoded protein: CASRKFGIAGGDEQFF.

This clone appeared a single time. The chain carries TRBV4-3 and TRBJ1-6; 11 bases match TRBD1. With 0 bases clipped from V and 10 bases from J, the junction kept 8 bases outside the gene matches. Germline CDR1 reads LGHNA; CDR2 reads YSLEER. The CDR3 runs to 17 residues. This CDR3 reads CASSQDLGTGGNSPLHF. The CDR3 nucleotides read TGCGCCAGCAGCCAAGATCTGGGGACAGGGGGTAACTCACCCCTCCACTTT.

This chain uses TRBV2 with TRBJ1-3; the match to TRBD1 covers 7 bases. This CDR3 contains 14 residues. Per germline, CDR1 SNHLY and CDR2 FYNNEI. V gave up 5 bases and J gave up 5 bases; unmatched junction bases: 6. The CDR3 nucleotides are TGTGCCAGCAGTCCGGGACAGAATAGAAACACCATATATTTT. Protein product: CASSPGQNRNTIYF.

This chain joins TRBV4-1 and TRBJ1-6; D may be TRBD1 (6 bases). Germline lookup yields CDR1 MGHRA and CDR2 YSYEKL. CDR3 length equals 18 residues. The V gene lost 1 base and the J gene lost 0 bases, with 13 bases spanning the gap. The CDR3 here is CASSQVGQRSSYNSPLHF. For the CDR3, the DNA is TGCGCCAGCAGCCAAGTAGGACAGAGGAGCTCCTATAATTCACCCCTCCACTTT.

The sample holds a few counts of this clone. The chain uses TRBV6-1 and TRBJ1-5; a weak D match, TRBD1 (5 bases). In germline, CDR1 is MNHNS, CDR2 SASEGT. CDR3 size: 15 residues. Trimming removed 2 bases at V and 6 bases at J, with 14 bases between. The CDR3 region has the DNA TGTGCCAGCAGTGAAAACAGGAGGGGCACTCAGCCCCAGCATTTT. It specifies CASSENRRGTQPQHF.